The 24 T cell receptor beta chains below come from one sample, sequenced in a study of early T cells in non-severe SARS-CoV-2 infection. Each CDR3 protein is one row after TCRdb ran MiXCR on the 5' RACE reads. The sample shows some 34,000 distinct CDR3 sequences, 4.7% of them seen only once. The specimen was whole blood. These receptors originate from an adult who was a healthcare worker with PCR-confirmed SARS-CoV-2 infection or an uninfected control (not recorded which).

V usage is TRBV20-1 and J usage is TRBJ1-2, with 7 nucleotides matching TRBD1. The CDR3 is 12 residues long. CDR1 is DFQATT and CDR2 is SNEGSKA in the germline V gene (reference sequence). With 5 bases clipped from V and 6 bases from J, the junction kept 6 bases outside the gene matches. The CDR3 nucleotides read TGCAGTGCTCCCACAGGGGCTAATGGCTACACCTTC. This encodes CSAPTGANGYTF.

This clonotype was counted at least ten times. The chain has TRBV5-8 and TRBJ2-7; the match to TRBD1 covers 8 bases. The junction had 6 bases not matched to a gene; V was cut back by 4 bases and J by 0 bases. The germline gives CDR1 SGHTS, CDR2 YDEGEE. The CDR3 is made up of 15 amino acids. This CDR3 reads CASSPGQAVSYEQYF. The CDR3 DNA reads as TGTGCCAGCAGCCCGGGACAGGCGGTCTCCTACGAGCAGTACTTC.

This clonotype has at least ten counts. The chain carries TRBV7-9 and TRBJ1-6, with D possibly matching TRBD1 (5 bases). Germline V gene sequence: CDR1 SEHNR, CDR2 FQNEAQ (reference sequence). There are 15 residues in the CDR3. Trimming removed 6 bases from V and 7 bases from J, with 16 bases in between. CDR3 sequence reads: CASRPAGGKNSPLHF. The CDR3 DNA is TGTGCCAGCAGGCCCGCGGGGGGGAAAAATTCACCCCTCCACTTT.

This clonotype was seen at least ten times. This chain uses TRBV11-2 with TRBJ2-3; TRBD1 matches at 11 bases. The CDR3 length is 17 residues. Trimming took 0 bases from V and 3 from J; bases not matched to a gene: 5. CDR1 is SGHAT and CDR2 is FQNNGV in the germline V gene. The CDR3 is CASSLDWRDRGTDTQYF. CDR3 coding DNA: TGTGCCAGCAGCTTAGATTGGCGGGACAGGGGGACAGATACGCAGTATTTT.

This chain joins TRBV9 and TRBJ2-3; D gene ambiguous. The V end was cut by 1 base, the J end by 4 bases, with 10 bases between. CDR1 SGDLS and CDR2 YYNGEE come from the germline V gene. The CDR3 sequence is 14 residues long. The CDR3 sequence is CASSVLPPPDTQYF. The CDR3 DNA sequence: TGTGCCAGCAGCGTACTCCCCCCCCCAGATACGCAGTATTTT.

In its sample, this clonotype was seen many times. The chain uses TRBV6-2 or TRBV6-3 and TRBJ1-5; 7 nucleotides agree with TRBD1. The CDR3 is 15 amino acids. CDR1 MNHEY and CDR2 SVGEGT come from the germline V gene. J was trimmed by 2 bases and V by 5 bases; bases with no gene match: 6. CDR3 loop: CASSRDSDGNQPQHF. CDR3 in DNA: TGTGCCAGCAGTCGGGACAGCGATGGCAATCAGCCCCAGCATTTT.

This clonotype was seen more than once but under ten times. The rearrangement links TRBV2 to TRBJ2-6; D remains ambiguous. The CDR3 spans 15 residues. Germline assignment: CDR1 SNHLY and CDR2 FYNNEI. Between the trimmed V and J ends, which lost 8 bases and 0 bases, there was a span of 11 bases. CDR3 in amino acids: CASGPPVSGANVLTF. The CDR3, as DNA: TGTGCCAGCGGGCCTCCAGTCTCTGGGGCCAACGTCCTGACTTTC.

The CDR3 here is CSVGTAPVSYEQYF. In nucleotides, the CDR3 is TGCAGCGTTGGGACAGCCCCCGTTTCCTACGAGCAGTACTTC. The rearrangement uses TRBV29-1 and TRBJ2-7; a weak D match, TRBD1 (6 bases). The CDR3 is 14 amino acids. V shed 4 bases and J shed 1 base, with 14 bases lying between them. The germline CDR1 and CDR2 sequences are SQVTM and ANQGSEA.

This clonotype was recorded at least ten times. The chain recombines TRBV19 with TRBJ1-5, with D possibly matching TRBD1 (6 bases). Trimming left V 6 bases short and J 0 bases short, with 15 bases between. CDR3 size: 16 residues. Germline assignment: CDR1 LNHDA and CDR2 SQIVND (reference sequence). The DNA for the CDR3 is TGTGCCAGTAGGCCTACAGGGAGGTATAGCAATCAGCCCCAGCATTTT. Amino acid sequence: CASRPTGRYSNQPQHF.

J is TRBJ2-4 and V is TRBV7-2, with TRBD2 identical over 9 bases. V shed 1 base, J shed 6 bases, and the junction held 7 bases outside the gene matches. CDR1 is SGHTA and CDR2 is FQGNSA in the germline V gene. The CDR3 spans 16 residues. CDR3: CASSLGSSGVGNIQYF. In nucleotides, the CDR3 is TGTGCCAGCAGCTTAGGGTCTAGCGGGGTCGGAAACATTCAGTACTTC.

This clonotype was recorded many times. The chain combines TRBV28 with TRBJ1-5; D unclear. From germline, CDR1 is MDHEN and CDR2 SYDVKM. V lost 3 bases to trimming and J lost 3 bases, with 18 bases between them. This CDR3 is built from 17 residues. The CDR3 DNA reads TGTGCCAGCAGTTTTGGGTCTTTGGACGCACCCAATCAGCCCCAGCATTTT. This encodes CASSFGSLDAPNQPQHF. Full variable domain (remainder filled in from reference TRBV28 and TRBJ1-5): DVKVTQSSRYLVKRTGEKVFLECVQDMDHENMFWYRQDPGLGLRLIYFSYDVKMKEKGDIPEGYSVSREKKERFSLILESASTNQTSMYLCASSFGSLDAPNQPQHFGDGTRLSIL.

This clonotype showed up many times. This chain uses TRBV12-3 or TRBV12-4 with TRBJ1-2; 11 bases are shared with TRBD1. This CDR3 has 14 residues. V lost 4 bases to trimming and J lost 6 bases; unmatched junction nucleotides: 4. CDR3 loop: CASSSTGQGDGYTF. In nucleotides, the CDR3 is TGTGCCAGCAGTTCTACGGGACAGGGGGATGGCTACACCTTC.

This clonotype was counted at least ten times. V is TRBV5-1 and J is TRBJ1-6; 8 bases agree with TRBD1. Germline CDR1 and CDR2: SGHRS and YFSETQ. This CDR3 has 15 residues. V gave up 2 bases and J gave up 9 bases; unmatched junction bases: 7. In nucleotides, the CDR3 is TGCGCCAGCAGCTTAGAAGGGACAGGACCTTCACCCCTCCACTTT. This sequence encodes CASSLEGTGPSPLHF.

This clonotype was detected many times. V is TRBV6-2 or TRBV6-3 and J is TRBJ2-5; no reliable D call. The germline CDR1 and CDR2 sequences are MNHEY and SVGEGT. V lost 5 bases to trimming and J lost 6 bases, with 10 bases between them. The CDR3 has 12 residues. The CDR3 DNA is TGTGCCAGCAGTCAAACACTGAAGACCCAGTACTTC. Amino acid sequence: CASSQTLKTQYF.

In its sample, this clonotype ranks as medium-sized. The chain combines TRBV10-3 with TRBJ2-1; 9 bases are shared with TRBD1. The CDR3 length is 16 residues. CDR1 is ENHRY, CDR2 SYGVKD, per germline. Trimming at V came to 3 bases and at J to 7 bases, leaving 10 bases not matched to a gene. CDR3 sequence: CAISDQQGARGNEQFF. As DNA, the CDR3 is TGTGCCATCAGTGATCAACAGGGGGCGAGGGGGAATGAGCAGTTCTTC.

This rearrangement joins TRBV7-8 to TRBJ2-1; 7 bases match TRBD2. CDR3 size: 18 residues. The junction had 9 bases not matched to a gene; V was cut back by 1 base and J by 0 bases. The germline V gene encodes CDR1 SGHVS and CDR2 FQNEAQ. CDR3 nucleotides: TGTGCCAGCAGCTTAGAACGGCTGGGAGGGAACTCCTACAATGAGCAGTTCTTC. It specifies CASSLERLGGNSYNEQFF.

This clonotype was observed many times. This chain uses TRBV6-5 with TRBJ2-7; possible D gene TRBD1, 5 bases. V was cut by 3 bases and J by 0 bases, with 9 bases left in between. The CDR3 covers 14 residues. Per the germline V gene, CDR1 is MNHEY and CDR2 is SVGAGI. The CDR3 region is CASSYGHTSYEQYF. CDR3 in DNA: TGTGCCAGCAGTTATGGACATACCTCCTACGAGCAGTACTTC.

This clonotype was seen at least ten times. This chain joins TRBV6-2 or TRBV6-3 and TRBJ2-2; TRBD1 aligns across 7 bases. This CDR3 is 16 amino acids long. The V and J ends lost 4 bases and 0 bases, in that order; junction bases with no gene match: 5. Germline loops: CDR1 MNHEY, CDR2 SVGEGT. The CDR3 here is CASSLMTGSNTGELFF. In DNA form, the CDR3 reads TGTGCCAGCAGTTTAATGACAGGGTCGAACACCGGGGAGCTGTTTTTT.

This clonotype was seen ten or more times. The V and J genes are TRBV11-1 and TRBJ2-1, with a weak D call TRBD2 (5 bases). The V end lost 5 bases, the J end lost 0 bases, and 14 bases lay between the germline ends. The CDR3 sequence is 16 residues long. Germline CDR1 is SGHAT and CDR2 is FQDESV (reference sequence). The CDR3 DNA is TGTGCCAGCAGCCTCAACGGGGTTGACTCCTACAATGAGCAGTTCTTC. Protein: CASSLNGVDSYNEQFF.

The table lists this clonotype with a few counts. The V and J genes are TRBV6-2 or TRBV6-3 and TRBJ2-1, with 7 nucleotides matching TRBD2. V trimming: 6 bases; J trimming: 4 bases; junction bases outside the gene matches: 6. Germline assignment: CDR1 MNHEY and CDR2 SVGEGT. The CDR3 runs 14 residues. The CDR3 here is CASRTSRQYNEQFF. CDR3 in DNA: TGTGCCAGCAGGACTAGCAGGCAATACAATGAGCAGTTCTTC.

This clonotype has ten or more counts. The chain employs TRBV20-1 and TRBJ2-7; 10 bases are shared with TRBD2. Germline V gives CDR1 DFQATT, CDR2 SNEGSKA (reference sequence). The J segment lost 0 bases and the V segment lost 7 bases, leaving 9 bases of the junction unmatched. The length of the CDR3 is 15 residues. CDR3 sequence: CSGMQASGGSYEQYF. The CDR3 DNA sequence: TGCAGTGGAATGCAAGCTAGCGGGGGCTCCTACGAGCAGTACTTC.

There are a few counts of this clonotype. This sequence joins TRBV7-2 and TRBJ2-3; D remains unclear. V was trimmed by 1 base and J by 2 bases, leaving 10 bases between them. CDR3 size: 15 residues. Germline-derived CDR1 and CDR2 are SGHTA and FQGNSA. CDR3 amino acids: CASSLVEVPTDTQYF. The CDR3 bases are TGTGCCAGCAGCTTAGTCGAAGTGCCCACAGATACGCAGTATTTT.

This clonotype has at least ten counts. This chain connects TRBV7-9 to TRBJ2-7, with 8 positions matching TRBD1. J lost 3 bases, V lost 2 bases, and 3 bases had no gene match. CDR1 and CDR2 from the germline V gene are SEHNR and FQNEAQ (reference sequence). The CDR3 length is 14 residues. CDR3 amino acids: CASSLRTGNYEQYF. Here the CDR3 DNA reads TGTGCCAGCAGCTTACGGACAGGGAACTACGAGCAGTACTTC.

The table lists this clonotype with a few counts. The CDR3 DNA follows: TGTGCCAGTATCAGCGGGGGGGCCAGGGCAGATACGCAGTATTTT. Its protein product is CASISGGARADTQYF. This chain joins TRBV6-6 and TRBJ2-3; 10 bases fit TRBD2. Germline CDR1 is MNHNY and CDR2 is SVGAGI (reference sequence). There are 15 residues in the CDR3. Trimming removed 9 bases from V and 4 bases from J; junction bases left unmatched: 10.